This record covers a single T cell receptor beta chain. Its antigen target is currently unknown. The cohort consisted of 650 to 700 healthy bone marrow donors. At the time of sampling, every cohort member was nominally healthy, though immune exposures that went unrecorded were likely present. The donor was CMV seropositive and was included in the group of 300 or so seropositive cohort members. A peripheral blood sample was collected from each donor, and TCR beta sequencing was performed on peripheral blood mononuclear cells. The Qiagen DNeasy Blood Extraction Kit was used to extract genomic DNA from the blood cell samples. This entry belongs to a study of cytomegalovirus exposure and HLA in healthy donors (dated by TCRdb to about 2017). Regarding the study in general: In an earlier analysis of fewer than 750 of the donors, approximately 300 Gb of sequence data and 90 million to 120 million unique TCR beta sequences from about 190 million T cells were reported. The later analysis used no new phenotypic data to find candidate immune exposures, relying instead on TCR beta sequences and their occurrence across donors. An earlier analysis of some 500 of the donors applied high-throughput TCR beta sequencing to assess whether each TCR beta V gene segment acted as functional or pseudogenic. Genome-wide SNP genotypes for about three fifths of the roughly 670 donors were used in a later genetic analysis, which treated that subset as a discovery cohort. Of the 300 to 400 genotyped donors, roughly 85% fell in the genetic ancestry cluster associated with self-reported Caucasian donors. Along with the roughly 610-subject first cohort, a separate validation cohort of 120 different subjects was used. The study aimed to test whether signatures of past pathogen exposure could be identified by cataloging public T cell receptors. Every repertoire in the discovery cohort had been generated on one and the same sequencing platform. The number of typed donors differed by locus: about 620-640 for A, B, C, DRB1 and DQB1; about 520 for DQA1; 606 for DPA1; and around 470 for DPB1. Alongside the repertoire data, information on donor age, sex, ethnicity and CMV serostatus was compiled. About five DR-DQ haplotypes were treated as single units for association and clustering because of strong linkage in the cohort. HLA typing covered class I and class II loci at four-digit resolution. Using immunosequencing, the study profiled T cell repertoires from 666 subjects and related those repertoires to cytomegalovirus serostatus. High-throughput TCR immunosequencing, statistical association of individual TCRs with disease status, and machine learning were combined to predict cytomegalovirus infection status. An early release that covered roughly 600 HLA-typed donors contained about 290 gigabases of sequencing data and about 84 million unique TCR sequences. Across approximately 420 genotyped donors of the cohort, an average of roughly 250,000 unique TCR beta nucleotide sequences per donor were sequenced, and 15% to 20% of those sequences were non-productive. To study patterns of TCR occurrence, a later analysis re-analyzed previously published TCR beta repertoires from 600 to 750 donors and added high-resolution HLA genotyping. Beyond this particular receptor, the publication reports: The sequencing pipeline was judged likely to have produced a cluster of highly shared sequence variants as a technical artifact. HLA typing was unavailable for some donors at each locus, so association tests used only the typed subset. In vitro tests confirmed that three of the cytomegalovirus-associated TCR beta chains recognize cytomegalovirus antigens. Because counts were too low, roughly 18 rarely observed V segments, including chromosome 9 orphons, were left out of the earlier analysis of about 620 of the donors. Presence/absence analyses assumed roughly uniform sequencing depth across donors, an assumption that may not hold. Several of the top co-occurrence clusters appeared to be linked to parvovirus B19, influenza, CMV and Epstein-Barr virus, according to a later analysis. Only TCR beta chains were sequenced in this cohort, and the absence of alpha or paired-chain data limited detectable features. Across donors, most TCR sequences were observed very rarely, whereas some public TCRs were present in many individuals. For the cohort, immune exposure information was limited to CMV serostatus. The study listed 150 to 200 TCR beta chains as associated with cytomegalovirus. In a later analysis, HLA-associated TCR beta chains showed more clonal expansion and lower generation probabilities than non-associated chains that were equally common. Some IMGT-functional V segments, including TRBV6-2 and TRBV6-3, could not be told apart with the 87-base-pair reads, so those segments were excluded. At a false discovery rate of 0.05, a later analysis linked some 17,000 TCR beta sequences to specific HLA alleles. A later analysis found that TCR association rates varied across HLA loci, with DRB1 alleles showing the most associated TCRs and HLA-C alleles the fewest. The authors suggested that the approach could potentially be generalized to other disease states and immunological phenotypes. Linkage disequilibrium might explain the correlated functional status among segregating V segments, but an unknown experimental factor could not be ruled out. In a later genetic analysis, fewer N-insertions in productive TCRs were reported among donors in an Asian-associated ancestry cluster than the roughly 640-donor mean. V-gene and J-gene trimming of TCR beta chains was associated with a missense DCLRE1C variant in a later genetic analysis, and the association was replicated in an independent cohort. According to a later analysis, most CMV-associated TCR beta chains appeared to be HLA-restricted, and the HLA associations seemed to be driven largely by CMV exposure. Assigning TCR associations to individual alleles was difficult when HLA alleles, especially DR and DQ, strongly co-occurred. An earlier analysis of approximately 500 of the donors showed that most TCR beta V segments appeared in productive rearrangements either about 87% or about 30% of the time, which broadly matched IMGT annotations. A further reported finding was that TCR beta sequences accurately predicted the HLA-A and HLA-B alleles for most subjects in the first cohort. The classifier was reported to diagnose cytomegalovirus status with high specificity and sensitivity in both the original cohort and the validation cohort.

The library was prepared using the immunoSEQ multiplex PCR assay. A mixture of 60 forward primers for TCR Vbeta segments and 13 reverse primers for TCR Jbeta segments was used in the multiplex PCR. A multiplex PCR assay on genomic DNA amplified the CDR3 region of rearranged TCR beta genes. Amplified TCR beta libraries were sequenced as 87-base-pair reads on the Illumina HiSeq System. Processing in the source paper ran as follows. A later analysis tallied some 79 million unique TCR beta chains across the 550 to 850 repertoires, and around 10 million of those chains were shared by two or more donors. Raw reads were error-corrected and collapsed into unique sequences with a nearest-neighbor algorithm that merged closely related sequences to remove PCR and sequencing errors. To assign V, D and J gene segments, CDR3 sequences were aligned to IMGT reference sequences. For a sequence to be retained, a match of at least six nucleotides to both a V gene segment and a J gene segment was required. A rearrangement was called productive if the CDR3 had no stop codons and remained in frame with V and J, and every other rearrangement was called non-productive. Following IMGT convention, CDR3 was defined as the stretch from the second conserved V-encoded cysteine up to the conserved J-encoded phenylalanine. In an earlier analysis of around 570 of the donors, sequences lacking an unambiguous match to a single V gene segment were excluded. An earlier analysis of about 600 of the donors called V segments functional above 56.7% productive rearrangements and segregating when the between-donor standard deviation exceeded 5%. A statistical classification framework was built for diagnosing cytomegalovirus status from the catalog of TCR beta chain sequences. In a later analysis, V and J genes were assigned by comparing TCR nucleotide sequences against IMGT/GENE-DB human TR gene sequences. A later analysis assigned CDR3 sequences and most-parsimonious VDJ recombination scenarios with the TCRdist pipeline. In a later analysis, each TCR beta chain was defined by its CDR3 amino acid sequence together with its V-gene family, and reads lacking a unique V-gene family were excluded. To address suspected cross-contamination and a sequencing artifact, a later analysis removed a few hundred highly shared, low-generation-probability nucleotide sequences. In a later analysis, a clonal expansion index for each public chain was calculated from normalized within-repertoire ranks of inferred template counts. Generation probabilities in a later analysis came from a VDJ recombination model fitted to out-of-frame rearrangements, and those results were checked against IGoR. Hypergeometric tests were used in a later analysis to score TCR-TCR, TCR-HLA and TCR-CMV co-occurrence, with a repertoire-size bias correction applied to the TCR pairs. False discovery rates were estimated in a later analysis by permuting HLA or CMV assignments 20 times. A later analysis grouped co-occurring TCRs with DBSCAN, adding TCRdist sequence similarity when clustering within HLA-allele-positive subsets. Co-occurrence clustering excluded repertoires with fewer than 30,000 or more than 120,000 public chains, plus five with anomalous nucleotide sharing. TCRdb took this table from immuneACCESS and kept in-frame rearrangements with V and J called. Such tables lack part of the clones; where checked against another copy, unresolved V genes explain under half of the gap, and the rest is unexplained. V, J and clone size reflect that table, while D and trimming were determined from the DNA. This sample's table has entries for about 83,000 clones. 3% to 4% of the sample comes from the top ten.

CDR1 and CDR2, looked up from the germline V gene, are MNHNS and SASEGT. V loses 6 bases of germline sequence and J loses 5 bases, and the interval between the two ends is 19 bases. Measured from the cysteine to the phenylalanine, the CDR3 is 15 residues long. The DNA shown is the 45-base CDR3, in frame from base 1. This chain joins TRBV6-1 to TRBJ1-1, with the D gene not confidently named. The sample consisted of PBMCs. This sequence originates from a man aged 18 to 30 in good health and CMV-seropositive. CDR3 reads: CASRTGAFRVTEAFF. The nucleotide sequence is TGTGCCAGCAGGACCGGAGCATTTCGTGTTACTGAAGCTTTCTTT.